This section outlines one TCR beta chain sequence together with its context. Judged by its sample share, this clonotype qualifies as medium-sized (0.01 to 0.1%). It has no known antigen specificity. No base quality values were provided; no much bigger clone lies one nucleotide off. The sample comes from a study (dated by TCRdb to between 2015 and 2017). Concerning the study at large: The study tested whether tumor-infiltrating Tregs in breast cancer are recruited from blood Tregs or converted in situ from other CD4+ T cell subsets.

Full-length TCR variable regions were amplified by 5' RACE PCR with constant-region reverse primers, followed by semi-nested PCR with Nested Universal Primer A. Using the ReliaPrep RNA Cell Miniprep System, total RNA was extracted, and the SMARTer RACE 5'/3' Kit was then used to reverse transcribe the RNA into 5'RACE-ready cDNA. Multiplex adaptors were used to barcode full-length TCR alpha and beta libraries, and the barcoded libraries were sequenced on an Illumina MiSeq. As for the original processing: Sequencing data were pooled across the five patients for each of nine subset-tissue groups and compared by unsupervised clustering of TCR gene usage. The Morisita-Horn index, with shared sequences weighted by their contribution to each repertoire, was used to calculate repertoire similarity. TCRdb cleaned the public reads at Q25 with fastp, built clones with MiXCR and kept in-frame beta chains. For every CDR3 protein sequence, its rows merge into one entry that carries the most common genes and DNA. The V and J calls were determined by TCRdb, not by the authors. The sample data list about 42,000 distinct CDR3 sequences, and less than 25% of these were observed just once. The ten largest clones add up to about 4% of the sample.

Tregs were isolated as CD4+CD25+CD127-/low cells. Tregs, naive and memory CD4+ T cells from tumor, blood and ipsilateral draining lymph nodes of about five breast cancer patients underwent full-length TCR alpha and beta sequencing. Ficoll density gradient centrifugation was used to isolate mononuclear cells from lymph nodes or from approximately 50 ml of peripheral blood. A purity exceeding 90% was confirmed by FACS for the sorted cell populations. CDR1 DFQATT and CDR2 SNEGSKA are derived from the germline V gene (reference sequence). V gives up 5 bases and J gives up 3 bases, and the segment between their germline ends measures 16 bases. The CDR3 spans 14 residues, from the cysteine through the phenylalanine. CDR3 DNA only is kept here, 42 bases in frame from base 1. Overall study outcomes, separate from this receptor: The validation in the larger cohort was limited to a single TCR beta V-J rearrangement instead of whole repertoires. The greatest overlap of tumor-infiltrating Treg TCR alpha and beta sequences was with tumor naive CD4+ T cells, followed next by blood naive CD4+ T cells. The TCR gene usage of tumor memory CD4+ T cells clustered together with blood and lymph node memory CD4+ cells and with lymph node naive CD4+ cells.

The source of this sequence is a female donor with breast cancer. This receptor chain uses TRBV20-1 and TRBJ1-2; perhaps TRBD1 is the D gene, with 6 bases matching. The sample consisted of Tregs sorted from blood. The nucleotide sequence reads TGCAGTGCTCAAACCCAGGGGCAATACTATGGCTACACCTTC. This encodes CSAQTQGQYYGYTF.